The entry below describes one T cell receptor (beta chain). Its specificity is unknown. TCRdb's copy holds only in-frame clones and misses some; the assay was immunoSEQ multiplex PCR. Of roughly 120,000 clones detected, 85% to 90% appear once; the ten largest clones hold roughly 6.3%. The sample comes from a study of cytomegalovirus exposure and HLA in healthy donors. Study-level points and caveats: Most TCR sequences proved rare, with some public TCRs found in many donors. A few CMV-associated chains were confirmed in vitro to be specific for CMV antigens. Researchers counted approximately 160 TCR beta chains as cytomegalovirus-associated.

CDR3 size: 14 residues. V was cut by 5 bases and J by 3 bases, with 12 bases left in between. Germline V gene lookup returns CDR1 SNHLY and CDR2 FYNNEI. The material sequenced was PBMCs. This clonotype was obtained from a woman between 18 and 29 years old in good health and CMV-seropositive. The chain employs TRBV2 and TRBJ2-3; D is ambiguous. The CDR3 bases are TGTGCCAGCAGTATAACATCCCAAACAGATACGCAGTATTTT. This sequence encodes CASSITSQTDTQYF.